This T cell receptor beta chain was captured by sequencing in a study of blood T cell repertoires in COVID-19. Some clones are missing from TCRdb's copy, which holds only in-frame ones; the method was immunoSEQ multiplex PCR. The table has 150,000 to 200,000 clones, roughly 77% seen once. Trimming took off 1 base at V and 6 bases at J, with 10 bases between the two ends. The CDR3 consists of 13 residues. Germline V gene sequence: CDR1 MGHRA, CDR2 YSYEKL. Participant-given clinical history determined each cohort assignment. The source material was PBMCs or T cells enriched from blood (not recorded which). J is TRBJ2-7 and V is TRBV4-1; possibly TRBD1 for D (6 bases). The TCR was taken from a woman aged 45-59 years with acute COVID-19. In nucleotides, the CDR3 is TGCGCCAGCAGCCAAGCTCAGGGGTCCGAGCAGTACGTC. It encodes CASSQAQGSEQYV.